This T cell receptor (beta chain) was sequenced for a study of cytomegalovirus exposure and HLA in healthy donors. This PCR relied on a set of 60 Vbeta primers and 13 Jbeta primers. Measured with immunoSEQ multiplex PCR; TCRdb has only the in-frame clones, and not every one. The table lists about 280,000 clones, approximately 90% of them singletons, with approximately 2.2% in the top ten. There are 14 residues in the CDR3. Germline values: CDR1 MNHNS, CDR2 SASEGT. V lost 8 bases and J 0 bases, leaving 13 bases between the germline ends. Sequenced input: PBMCs. This sequence joins TRBV6-1 and TRBJ1-1; no clear D gene. This sequence was found in a woman younger than 35 in good health and CMV-seronegative. CDR3 region: CASLRGGLNTEAFF. CDR3 nucleotides: TGTGCCAGCCTACGAGGAGGCTTGAACACTGAAGCTTTCTTT.